What follows describes a single T cell receptor beta chain. Next came a second PCR, run for about 6 to 11 cycles, which used a sample-barcoded 5' primer along with a J-beta primer mix. Each cDNA molecule, via a template-switch adaptor with 12 random nucleotides, was tagged. TCRdb fed the 5' RACE reads into MiXCR, producing one record per CDR3 protein. This sample has approximately 800,000 distinct CDR3 sequences, with 56% found just once. V gave up 3 bases and J gave up 1 base; unmatched junction bases: 5. This CDR3 comprises 14 residues. Germline assignment: CDR1 DFQATT and CDR2 SNEGSKA (reference sequence). These data come from a study of blood T cells in healthy people across ages.

This sequence originates from a middle-aged man in good health. Sequenced sample: blood. This chain joins TRBV20-1 and TRBJ1-2; TRBD1 aligns across 7 bases. CDR3 loop: CSARVTGDNYGYTF. In DNA form, the CDR3 reads TGCAGTGCTAGGGTCACAGGGGATAACTATGGCTACACCTTC.